The source of this T cell receptor beta chain is a study of blood T cell repertoires in COVID-19. Study in general: Some COVID-19 samples were acute and others convalescent; all came from the United States, Italy and Spain. Sample material is recorded as cDNA or gDNA derived from T cells, B-cell-depleted T cells, or PBMCs.

Study processing details: It was from reference gene primer amplification that nucleated cell counts were estimated. The protocol was immunoSEQ multiplex PCR, while the TCRdb copy is restricted to in-frame clones and leaves out a portion. D and trimming come from the DNA, and the V and J calls and clone size come from that table. Here the sample spans a few hundred thousand clones, around 83% being singletons. Germline V gene data show CDR1 as LGHNA and CDR2 as YSLEER. V gave up 1 base and J gave up 5 bases; unmatched junction bases: 8. CDR3 size: 16 residues. Sequenced sample: peripheral blood. The chain employs TRBV4-3 and TRBJ1-1; 9 nucleotides align to TRBD1. The receptor was derived from a man aged 40-55 years with acute or convalescent COVID-19. CDR3 sequence: CASSQAIDRGGTEAFF. In nucleotides, the CDR3 is TGCGCCAGCAGCCAAGCTATAGACAGGGGGGGAACTGAAGCTTTCTTT.